This is a list of T cell receptor beta chains from one sample in a study of human T cells and chemical hapten exposure. Each CDR3 protein is one row after TCRdb ran MiXCR on the RACE reads. The top ten hold less than 0.95% of the sample, which has 100,000 to 150,000 distinct CDR3 sequences, approximately 13% seen once. Sequencing used whole blood, obtained in connection with sensitization to the hapten diphenylcyclopropenone (DPC). The receptors were sampled from a man aged 18 to 30 with alopecia areata. Some clones in this sample may be carry-over from other donors' samples. Each CDR3 is given with its conserved first and last residue. The D gene is left open where the match is weak. Part of the rows lack a size; the others show once, few, many or a class for expanded clones.

V gene	D gene	clone size	CDR3 length	J gene	CDR3 protein	CDR3 DNA
TRBV7-8	TRBD1	NA	13	TRBJ1-1	CASSFRQGAEAFF	TGTGCCAGCAGCTTTCGACAGGGGGCTGAAGCTTTCTTT
TRBV20-1	NA	NA	15	TRBJ1-2	CSARAPKNPNYGYTF	TGCAGTGCTAGAGCCCCGAAAAACCCTAACTATGGCTACACCTTC
TRBV7-6	NA	few	14	TRBJ1-2	CASSPEGHSYGYTF	TGTGCCAGCAGCCCTGAGGGACACTCCTATGGCTACACCTTC
TRBV6-2/TRBV6-3	NA	NA	15	TRBJ2-7	CASSYSARGYDEQYF	TGTGCCAGCAGTTACTCGGCCCGTGGTTACGACGAGCAGTACTTC
TRBV21-1	NA	NA	12	TRBJ1-1	CASRFGDTEAFF	TGTGCCAGCCGGTTCGGAGACACTGAAGCTTTCTTT
TRBV29-1	NA	NA	12	TRBJ2-4	CSVVGGKNIKYF	TGCAGCGTTGTCGGGGGAAAAAACATTAAGTACTTC
TRBV28	NA	many	12	TRBJ1-1	CASSPLYPEAFF	TGTGCCAGCAGCCCTTTGTACCCTGAAGCTTTCTTT
TRBV27	TRBD1	few	12	TRBJ1-2	CASSYTGDGYTF	TGTGCCAGCAGTTATACAGGGGATGGCTACACCTTC
TRBV12-3/TRBV12-4	NA	NA	15	TRBJ2-6	CASSRPGSGANVPTF	TGTGCCAGCAGTCGCCCGGGGTCTGGGGCCAACGTCCCGACTTTC
TRBV7-9	NA	NA	17	TRBJ2-2	CASSPMFGRRRGGELFF	TGTGCCAGCAGCCCCATGTTTGGGCGGCGACGTGGCGGGGAGCTGTTTTTT
TRBV6-5	TRBD2	few	16	TRBJ2-2	CASSAGTSGGAGELFF	TGTGCCAGCAGTGCCGGGACTAGCGGGGGGGCCGGGGAGCTGTTTTTT
TRBV7-2	NA	few	14	TRBJ1-1	CASSLWSMNTEAFF	TGTGCCAGCAGCTTATGGAGTATGAACACTGAAGCTTTCTTT
TRBV14	TRBD1	few	14	TRBJ2-7	CASSRTGDSDEQYF	TGTGCCAGCAGTCGGACAGGGGATAGCGACGAGCAGTACTTC
TRBV4-3	NA	few	16	TRBJ1-5	CASSQGTGGSNQPQHF	TGCGCCAGCAGCCAAGGAACAGGCGGAAGCAATCAGCCCCAGCATTTT
TRBV12-3/TRBV12-4	NA	NA	13	TRBJ2-1	CATHRVSYNEQFF	TGTGCCACCCACAGGGTATCCTACAATGAGCAGTTCTTC
TRBV28	NA	many	12	TRBJ1-2	CASSLNNYGYTF	TGTGCCAGCAGTTTAAATAACTATGGCTACACCTTC
TRBV4-2	NA	few	15	TRBJ2-7	CASSQALAGDYEQYF	TGTGCCAGCAGCCAAGCGTTGGCAGGGGACTACGAGCAGTACTTC
TRBV5-5	TRBD1	NA	15	TRBJ2-7	CASSSGPGQGRQQYF	TGTGCCAGCAGCTCTGGGCCGGGACAGGGTAGACAGCAGTACTTC
TRBV7-2	NA	NA	16	TRBJ2-7	CASSLIPFVATYEQYF	TGTGCCAGCAGCTTAATACCGTTCGTGGCAACCTACGAGCAGTACTTC
TRBV5-1	TRBD1	NA	14	TRBJ2-5	CASSILQGEETQYF	TGCGCCAGCAGCATATTACAGGGGGAAGAGACCCAGTACTTC
TRBV11-2	NA	few	16	TRBJ2-3	CASSTGGAGAIDTQYF	TGTGCCAGCAGCACCGGCGGGGCAGGGGCGATAGATACGCAGTATTTT
TRBV18	NA	NA	17	TRBJ1-1	CASSPSPLAGVNTEAFF	TGTGCCAGCTCACCCTCCCCTTTAGCGGGGGTGAACACTGAAGCTTTCTTT
TRBV28	NA	once	10	TRBJ2-7	CASGPYEQYF	TGTGCCAGCGGCCCCTACGAGCAGTACTTC